Presented here are 20 T cell receptor beta chains from one specimen sequenced in a study of shared clonotypes between healthy human individuals (TCRdb year 2020). Libraries were built with the immunoSEQ multiplex PCR assay. The clones in this table, taken by TCRdb from immuneACCESS, are in-frame only. Not every clone is retained; where verified, under half of the shortfall comes from an unresolved V gene, and the cause of the rest is unknown. This sample holds more than 2 million clones; 90% to 95% were observed only once. The top ten clonotypes cover 0.1% to 0.15% of the sample. Sequenced material: naive CD4+ T cells sorted from blood. Sample cell subset or site, as interpreted from the label and publication: CD45RA+ positively selected. The receptors come from a man aged 18-30 years in good health.

The V call is TRBV5-6, the J call TRBJ2-7; 7 bases are a match to TRBD1. The V segment lost 4 bases and the J segment 3 bases; nucleotides outside the gene matches: 10. Germline-derived CDR1 and CDR2 are SGHDT and YYEEEE. CDR3 length equals 15 residues. DNA of the CDR3: TGTGCCAGCAGCCTGGTGACAGGGAGTTTCTACGAGCAGTACTTC. It specifies CASSLVTGSFYEQYF.

This chain uses TRBV28 with TRBJ2-2; tentatively, D is TRBD1 or TRBD2 (6 bases each). The V gene lost 6 bases and the J gene lost 4 bases, with 18 bases spanning the gap. This CDR3 contains 16 residues. Germline-derived CDR1 and CDR2 are MDHEN and SYDVKM. CDR3 amino acids: CASSPLEGEVTGELFF. The CDR3 nucleotides read TGTGCCAGCAGCCCTCTGGAGGGGGAGGTCACCGGGGAGCTGTTTTTT.

With regard to this clone: The sample holds other DNA sequences that translate to the same CDR3. The chain employs TRBV18 and TRBJ1-1, with D unresolved. This CDR3 is 14 amino acids long. CDR1 is KGHSH, CDR2 LQKENI, per germline. V dropped 3 bases and J dropped 1 base, with 9 bases sitting between them. The CDR3 region has the DNA TGTGCCAGCTCACCGAGAAGTGGGAACACTGAAGCTTTCTTT. Residues: CASSPRSGNTEAFF.

CDR3 bases: TGTGCCAGCAGTTTATCAACCCAGACCCGCTACACCTTC. Translating gives CASSLSTQTRYTF. The gene calls are TRBV27 and TRBJ1-2; D gene unclear. V was clipped by 0 bases and J by 9 bases, with 11 bases between them. In germline, CDR1 is MNHEY, CDR2 SMNVEV (reference sequence). This CDR3 has 13 amino acids.

The V and J genes are TRBV4-1 and TRBJ2-5; 10 nucleotides match TRBD1. The length of the CDR3 is 16 residues. The germline V gene has CDR1 MGHRA and CDR2 YSYEKL. V lost 5 bases and J lost 3; bases outside the gene matches: 9. The CDR3: CASSSAWTGGKETQYF. The DNA for the CDR3 is TGCGCCAGCAGCTCTGCTTGGACAGGGGGAAAAGAGACCCAGTACTTC.

This chain connects TRBV6-5 to TRBJ1-2, with a tentative D call TRBD1 (5 bases). The CDR3 consists of 11 residues. Between the trimmed V and J ends, which lost 8 bases and 7 bases, there was a span of 11 bases. Germline CDR1 reads MNHEY; CDR2 reads SVGAGI. The CDR3 loop reads CASSSDSGYTF. CDR3 DNA: TGTGCCAGCTCGAGCGACAGTGGCTACACCTTC.

The V gene is TRBV19, the J gene TRBJ1-1; 10 positions match TRBD1. CDR3 length: 13 amino acids. Germline CDR1 and CDR2: LNHDA and SQIVND (reference sequence). V was pared by 6 bases and J by 10 bases, with 8 bases of the junction left unmatched. CDR3 nucleotides: TGTGCCAGTAGGACAGGGGGCATGGTCGGAGCTTTCTTT. Translating gives CASRTGGMVGAFF. The full variable domain, in which reference TRBV19 and TRBJ1-1 provide the parts outside the CDR3, is DGGITQSPKYLFRKEGQNVTLSCEQNLNHDAMYWYRQDPGQGLRLIYYSQIVNDFQKGDIAEGYSVSREKKESFPLTVTSAQKNPTAFYLCASRTGGMVGAFFGQGTRLTVV.

This clone appeared a single time. This chain connects TRBV5-6 to TRBJ2-1, with 10 bases lining up with TRBD2. The V gene's germline CDR1 is SGHDT and CDR2 YYEEEE. The CDR3 spans 17 residues. V shed 4 bases, J shed 5 bases, and the junction held 12 bases outside the gene matches. In DNA form, the CDR3 reads TGTGCCAGCAGCCTACCGGAGGGCCTAGCGGGGGACAATGAGCAGTTCTTC. Protein sequence: CASSLPEGLAGDNEQFF.

The genes are TRBV5-8 and TRBJ1-2; D is ambiguous. In germline, CDR1 is SGHTS, CDR2 YDEGEE. The length of the CDR3 is 14 residues. Trimming took 0 bases from V and 8 from J, leaving 14 bases between them. CDR3 nucleotides: TGTGCCAGCAGCTTGGCCAACCCAGCGGGAGGCTACACCTTC. This encodes CASSLANPAGGYTF.

This clone came up once. The junction departs from the called germline gene at one end, perhaps through a read error. J is TRBJ1-2 and V is TRBV6-6, with D hard to call. Germline CDR1 and CDR2: MNHNY and SVGAGI (reference sequence). The CDR3 totals 15 residues. The CDR3 region is CASSVVSGGRKTYGF. CDR3 bases: TGTGCCAGCAGTGTAGTTTCAGGTGGGAGAAAGACCTATGGCTTC.

With respect to this clone: Other DNA variants within this sample encode the same CDR3. The V call is TRBV7-9, the J call TRBJ1-1, with unresolved D. The CDR3 length is 11 residues. The V end lost 0 bases, the J end lost 5 bases, and 1 base lay between the germline ends. Germline V CDR1 and CDR2: SEHNR, FQNEAQ (reference sequence). CDR3 sequence reads: CASSLATEAFF. Here the CDR3 DNA reads TGTGCCAGCAGCTTAGCGACTGAAGCTTTCTTT.

This chain's CDR3 is CSVELTGLGTGELFF. The DNA of the CDR3 is TGCAGCGTTGAGTTGACAGGGTTAGGCACCGGGGAGCTGTTTTTT. This chain uses TRBV29-1 with TRBJ2-2; TRBD1 aligns across 7 bases. J was trimmed by 4 bases and V by 3 bases; bases with no gene match: 8. The CDR3 sequence is 15 residues long. Per the germline V gene, CDR1 is SQVTM and CDR2 is ANQGSEA.

The chain uses TRBV6-5 and TRBJ1-1, with D hard to call. The CDR3 runs 14 residues. V was shortened by 4 bases and J by 1 base, with 10 bases between the two germline ends. From germline, CDR1 is MNHEY and CDR2 SVGAGI. The CDR3 bases are TGTGCCAGCAGTTTGAGTGCGGGGAACACTGAAGCTTTCTTT. Its translation: CASSLSAGNTEAFF.

The chain combines TRBV28 with TRBJ1-5; D may be TRBD1 (6 bases). The germline V gene has CDR1 MDHEN and CDR2 SYDVKM. The CDR3 extends over 16 amino acids. Trimming shortened V by 1 base and J by 2 bases, and 12 bases separated the two germline ends. The CDR3 DNA sequence: TGTGCCAGCAGTTTATATGGGGCAGGGGGCAATCAGCCCCAGCATTTT. Amino acid sequence: CASSLYGAGGNQPQHF.

V gene TRBV2 combines with J gene TRBJ1-1; a possible D gene is TRBD1 (5 bases). Trimming shortened V by 6 bases and J by 9 bases, and 17 bases separated the two germline ends. CDR3 size: 13 residues. CDR1 is SNHLY and CDR2 is FYNNEI in the germline V gene. DNA of the CDR3: TGTGCCAGCAGCGCTGGGACCGACCAAAAAGCTTTCTTT. It yields the protein CASSAGTDQKAFF.

CDR3 nucleotides: TGTGCCTGGAATCGGGGCTCTGGGGCCAACGTCCTGACTTTC. Its protein is CAWNRGSGANVLTF. The V call is TRBV30, the J call TRBJ2-6; weak D call: TRBD2 (5 bases). The ends were cut back, 4 bases at V and 0 bases at J, with 7 bases in the middle. Germline lookup yields CDR1 GTSNPN and CDR2 SVGIG (reference sequence). This CDR3 has 14 residues.

The J gene is TRBJ2-3, the V gene TRBV6-1, with 7 bases matching TRBD2. This CDR3 contains 15 residues. V trimming: 0 bases; J trimming: 4 bases; junction bases outside the gene matches: 4. Germline loops: CDR1 MNHNS, CDR2 SASEGT. CDR3 bases: TGTGCCAGCAGTGAAGCGCGGGGGTTCGCAGATACGCAGTATTTT. It specifies CASSEARGFADTQYF.

The chain carries TRBV2 and TRBJ2-2; 10 positions agree with TRBD1. CDR3 length: 15 amino acids. The junction had 2 bases not matched to a gene; V was cut back by 6 bases and J by 1 base. Germline CDR1 reads SNHLY; CDR2 reads FYNNEI. CDR3 in DNA: TGTGCCAGCAGAGGACAGGGGGTGAACACCGGGGAGCTGTTTTTT. This codes for CASRGQGVNTGELFF.

CDR3 residues: CAISEGPGGVNEQFF. The CDR3 DNA reads as TGTGCCATCAGTGAAGGTCCAGGGGGAGTCAATGAGCAGTTCTTC. The chain uses TRBV10-3 and TRBJ2-1, with 7 bases identical to TRBD1. This CDR3 spans 15 amino acids. J gave up 6 bases and V 3 bases, and 8 bases lay outside the gene matches. The V gene's germline CDR1 is ENHRY and CDR2 SYGVKD.

The V call is TRBV30, the J call TRBJ2-6; D ambiguous. The CDR3 extends over 15 amino acids. V dropped 4 bases and J dropped 2 bases, with 12 bases sitting between them. Germline CDR1 and CDR2: GTSNPN and SVGIG (reference sequence). The CDR3 nucleotides read TGTGCCTGGACATCCGGGCCAGCTGGGGCCAACGTCCTGACTTTC. This encodes CAWTSGPAGANVLTF.